The sequence of this TCR beta chain was determined in a study of regulatory T cells in long-lasting Graves disease. Study results and limitations: Persistent disease favored TRBV28, TRBJ1-2 and TRBJ2-5.

There are a few counts of this clonotype. Its target is not known. In germline, CDR1 is DFQATT, CDR2 SNEGSKA (reference sequence). This CDR3 has 13 amino acids. Trimming removed 4 bases at V and 4 bases at J, with 13 bases between. TCR beta libraries were built with iRepertoire HTBI primers and Arm-PCR of CDR3 regions. Using its own MiXCR run on the multiplex PCR reads, TCRdb lists one record per CDR3 protein. The sample yields 550,000 to 600,000 distinct CDR3 sequences, 15% to 20% seen once. Regarding time point: newly diagnosed GD, antithyroid drugs for less than 3 months. Construction of the TCR library relied on RNA isolated from PBMCs. This sample also belongs to another study, concerning T cells in Graves' hyperthyroidism and ophthalmopathy.

The TCR sequence derives from a man aged 18 to 30 with Graves disease. V usage is TRBV20-1 and J usage is TRBJ1-1; D gene ambiguous. The starting material was peripheral blood mononuclear cells (PBMCs), obtained at new diagnosis, from a patient treated with antithyroid drugs. CDR3 loop: CSAKGWVGTEAFF. CDR3 nucleotide sequence: TGCAGTGCTAAGGGATGGGTAGGCACTGAAGCTTTCTTT.